The T cell receptor beta chain described here comes from a study of blood T cells in healthy people across ages. Turning to the study itself: Capturing about one barcoded beta molecule per two T cells was achieved by template switching. Study-level findings and limits: It was held that the diversity estimates obtained from one million T cells were underestimates.

About this clonotype: The target antigen is unknown. Germline and junction disagree at one end, which may indicate a read error.

A second about 6 to 11 cycle PCR used barcoded and J-beta primers. Each CDR3 protein gets one entry after TCRdb re-called the 5' RACE reads with MiXCR. Here the sample spans 850,000 to 950,000 distinct CDR3 sequences, 29% being singletons. Those donating, healthy Caucasian individuals from Russia, were aged roughly 6 to 90. Around 9.4 milliliters was the volume of peripheral blood drawn from each donor. Germline V gene lookup returns CDR1 SGHRS and CDR2 YFSETQ. This CDR3 has 12 residues. This sequence was found in a woman of 80 years or more in good health. The rearrangement joins TRBV5-1 to TRBJ2-5; D gene unclear. The material sequenced was blood. The CDR3 reads CASSLAQETLYF. The CDR3 coding sequence is TGCGCCAGCAGCTTGGCTCAAGAGACCCTGTACTTC.